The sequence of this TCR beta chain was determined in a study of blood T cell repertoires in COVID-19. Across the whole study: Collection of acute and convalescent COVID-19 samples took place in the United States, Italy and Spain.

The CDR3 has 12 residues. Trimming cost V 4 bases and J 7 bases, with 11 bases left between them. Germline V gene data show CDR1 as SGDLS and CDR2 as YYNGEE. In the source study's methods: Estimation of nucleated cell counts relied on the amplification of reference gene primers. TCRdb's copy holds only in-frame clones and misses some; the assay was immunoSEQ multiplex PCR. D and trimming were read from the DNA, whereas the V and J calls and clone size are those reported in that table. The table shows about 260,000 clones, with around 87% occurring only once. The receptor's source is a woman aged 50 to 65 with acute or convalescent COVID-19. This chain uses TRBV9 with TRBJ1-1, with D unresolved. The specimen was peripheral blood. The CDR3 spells CASSPHTGEAFF. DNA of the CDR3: TGTGCCAGCAGCCCACATACGGGTGAAGCTTTCTTT.